This T cell receptor (beta chain) was recovered during a study of shared clonotypes between healthy human individuals. Between the trimmed V and J ends, which lost 5 bases and 3 bases, there was a span of 13 bases. This CDR3 has 14 residues. The V gene's germline CDR1 is SEHNR and CDR2 FQNEAQ (reference sequence). Naive CD8 cells, CD45RO-negative and positively selected for CCR7, excluded terminally differentiated effector memory CD45RA+ cells. TCRdb's table, derived via immunoSEQ multiplex PCR, lists solely in-frame clones and lacks some. Seen here are over 2 million clones, roughly 94% observed once, and the top ten hold around 1.1%.

The V gene is TRBV7-9, the J gene TRBJ1-2, with a possible D match to TRBD1 (6 bases). The material sequenced was naive CD8+ T cells sorted from blood. The TCR sequence derives from a man aged 18 to 30 in good health. The CDR3 sequence: CASSGGHDHYGYTF. CDR3 bases: TGTGCCAGCAGCGGGGGACACGACCACTATGGCTACACCTTC.